The source of this TCR beta chain is a study of T cell responses to AZD1222 COVID-19 vaccine. Study findings and constraints: Repertoires were obtained only post-peak T cell response.

Germline loops: CDR1 LNHDA, CDR2 SQIVND (reference sequence). The V gene lost 5 bases and the J gene lost 1 base, with 13 bases spanning the gap. The CDR3 is made up of 15 amino acids. Measured with immunoSEQ multiplex PCR; TCRdb has only the in-frame clones, and not every one. The table shows more than 95,000 clones, with around 93% occurring only once. A remark on this clone: What it binds is unknown.

The chain uses TRBV19 and TRBJ2-3, with D unclear. This TCR came from an adult in good health. The material sequenced was peripheral blood, taken on day 0 of AZD1222 vaccination. The CDR3: CASSVGGRGTDTQYF. The DNA for the CDR3 is TGTGCCAGTAGTGTAGGTGGCCGGGGCACAGATACGCAGTATTTT.